These T cell receptor beta chains were read from a single sample in a study of T cell responses to AZD1222 COVID-19 vaccine. Method: immunoSEQ multiplex PCR; TCRdb's copy keeps in-frame clones and lacks some. The sample consists of 100,000 to 130,000 clones, roughly 90% of them appearing once. The sample was peripheral blood, taken on day 0 of AZD1222 vaccination. The receptor source for this set is an adult in good health. Each CDR3 is given with its conserved first and last residue. A D gene is named only where the DNA matches it firmly. Clone size is shown for a subset of rows, as once, few, many or a class of expanded clone.

TRBV3-1/TRBV3-2	NA	NA	TRBJ1-1	TGTGCCAGCAGCCAAGTACGGAGCCAGGCGGCTTTCTTT	CASSQVRSQAAFF
TRBV28	NA	NA	TRBJ1-2	TGTGCCAGCAGTCCACCTAGGCGATCGGGACGACCTAACTATGGCTACACCTTC	CASSPPRRSGRPNYGYTF
TRBV27	NA	TRBD1	TRBJ2-2	TGTGCCAGCAGTTCCCGGGACAGGGGGCCCGGGGAGCTGTTTTTT	CASSSRDRGPGELFF
TRBV6-5	few	TRBD2	TRBJ2-7	TGTGCCAGCAGTTACACTCGGCTAGCGGGGGTACACGAGCAGTACTTC	CASSYTRLAGVHEQYF
TRBV10-2	NA	TRBD2	TRBJ2-7	TGCGCCAGCAGTGAGCTAGCGGGAGCGGGCTACGAGCAGTACTTC	CASSELAGAGYEQYF
TRBV19	NA	NA	TRBJ1-1	TGTGCCAGTACTCAGCAGCTTCACACTGAAGCTTTCTTT	CASTQQLHTEAFF
TRBV30	once	TRBD1	TRBJ1-2	TGTGCCTGGAGTGTATCCAGGACAGGGACCAAACTAAACTATGGCTACACCTTC	CAWSVSRTGTKLNYGYTF
TRBV19	NA	NA	TRBJ1-2	TGTGCCAGTACAGGTTTAGGAGGGCTCGGCTATGGCTACACCTTC	CASTGLGGLGYGYTF
TRBV27	NA	TRBD2	TRBJ2-1	TGTGCCAGCAGCACGTCACGGGCTAGCGGCAATGAGCAGTTCTTC	CASSTSRASGNEQFF
TRBV12-3/TRBV12-4	NA	NA	TRBJ2-5	TGTGCCAGCACCCTCCCGGGGCGAGAGACCCAGTACTTC	CASTLPGRETQYF
TRBV25-1	NA	TRBD2	TRBJ2-7	TGTGCCAGCAGTGTAAGTAGCGGGGTAGGCGAGCAGTACTTC	CASSVSSGVGEQYF
TRBV2	NA	NA	TRBJ1-5	TGTGCCAGCAGTGAGGGAGGGAGTCCCAATCAGCCCCAGCATTTT	CASSEGGSPNQPQHF
TRBV19	NA	TRBD2	TRBJ2-3	TGTGCCAGTAGTCCCGGGACTAGCGGGAGGGCAGATACGCAGTATTTT	CASSPGTSGRADTQYF
TRBV7-9	NA	NA	TRBJ1-5	TGTGCCAGCAGCTCCTTAGAGGGTACAGGGTCAAGCAATCAGCCCCAGCATTTT	CASSSLEGTGSSNQPQHF
TRBV12-3/TRBV12-4	NA	NA	TRBJ1-1	TGTGCCAGCAGGATCAACACTGAAGCTTTCTTT	CASRINTEAFF
TRBV3-1/TRBV3-2	few	TRBD1	TRBJ2-5	TGTGCCAGCAGCCAAGAACCGGACAGGGTAGGAGAAGAGACCCAGTACTTC	CASSQEPDRVGEETQYF
TRBV6-1	few	NA	TRBJ2-7	TGTGCCAGCAGTGAACCGGAGGGCTACGAGCAGTACTTC	CASSEPEGYEQYF